This TCR beta chain comes out of a study of a mutant IDH1 vaccine in newly diagnosed glioma. This CDR3 has 17 residues. The germline gives CDR1 WNHNN, CDR2 SYGVQD (reference sequence). The V segment lost 7 bases and the J segment 4 bases; nucleotides outside the gene matches: 14. This clone was seen only once. Its matching antigen is unknown. Sequencing was performed with immunoSEQ multiplex PCR; in TCRdb, only in-frame clones are kept and a portion is missing. The data contain around 53,000 clones, around 80% of them singletons. Time point meaning: week 35, safety follow-up. It was 300 ug of mutant IDH1 20-mer peptide that made up each vaccine dose, given with topical imiquimod.

This clonotype was obtained from a man aged 40-50 years with glioma. The chain uses TRBV10-1 and TRBJ2-2; 8 bases are a match to TRBD2. The sample in question was PBMCs, obtained from a glioma patient whose treatment included an IDH1 peptide vaccine. The CDR3 here is CASTPSGRGASTGELFF. CDR3 DNA: TGCGCCAGCACCCCCTCGGGGCGGGGGGCGTCCACCGGGGAGCTGTTTTTT.